What follows are 30 T cell receptor beta chains derived from one specimen sequenced in a study of blood T cell repertoires in COVID-19. Only in-frame clones appear in the TCRdb table, and some are missing; sequencing was by immunoSEQ multiplex PCR. Among about 160,000 clones, approximately 81% were seen once, and the ten largest hold about 5.8%. The sample comprised peripheral blood. These receptors came from a woman between 45 and 65 years old with COVID-19, enrolled during active disease.

This clone has a single count. The chain has TRBV2 and TRBJ2-4, with D possibly TRBD2 on 6 matching bases. Trimming cost V 6 bases and J 0 bases, with 9 bases left between them. The CDR3 sequence is 14 residues long. Germline CDR1 and CDR2: SNHLY and FYNNEI. CDR3 in amino acids: CASRGGGAKNIQYF. The CDR3 coding sequence is TGTGCCAGCAGGGGAGGAGGAGCCAAAAACATTCAGTACTTC.

J is TRBJ1-3 and V is TRBV2, with D unresolved. Germline assignment: CDR1 SNHLY and CDR2 FYNNEI. Between the trimmed V and J ends, which lost 4 bases and 1 base, there was a span of 8 bases. The CDR3 sequence is 14 residues long. Here the CDR3 reads CASSGGDSGNTIYF. CDR3 in DNA: TGTGCCAGCAGTGGCGGAGATTCTGGAAACACCATATATTTT.

V gene TRBV19 combines with J gene TRBJ2-1; D gene ambiguous. The CDR3 has 12 amino acids. V lost 1 base and J 15 bases, leaving 13 bases between the germline ends. Germline-derived CDR1 and CDR2 are LNHDA and SQIVND (reference sequence). The CDR3 DNA sequence: TGTGCCAGTAGTATAGGGTTGGCGGATTGGTTCTTC. Its translation: CASSIGLADWFF.

The rearrangement links TRBV11-3 to TRBJ1-1; possibly TRBD1 for D (5 bases). Germline V gene sequence: CDR1 SGHNT, CDR2 YENEEA. The CDR3 extends over 15 amino acids. V lost 2 bases and J 0 bases, leaving 10 bases between the germline ends. The CDR3 sequence is CASSLSQTVNTEAFF. For the CDR3, the DNA is TGTGCCAGCAGCTTATCCCAGACAGTGAACACTGAAGCTTTCTTT.

The chain uses TRBV9 and TRBJ2-1; 11 bases map to TRBD2. CDR1 is SGDLS, CDR2 YYNGEE, per germline. Trimming at V came to 2 bases and at J to 4 bases, leaving 5 bases not matched to a gene. There are 16 residues in the CDR3. CDR3 nucleotides: TGTGCCAGCAGCGTGATAGCGGGGGGGCGATACAATGAGCAGTTCTTC. It codes for CASSVIAGGRYNEQFF.

The gene calls are TRBV9 and TRBJ2-1, with TRBD2 matching over 12 bases. V dropped 0 bases and J dropped 7; count of bases not matched to a gene: 8. Germline lookup yields CDR1 SGDLS and CDR2 YYNGEE. This CDR3 region has 17 residues. The CDR3 protein is CASSVASLAGGRNEQFF. The CDR3 DNA sequence: TGTGCCAGCAGCGTAGCTTCCCTAGCGGGGGGGCGGAATGAGCAGTTCTTC.

This clone was picked up one time. This chain links TRBV3-1 (or the pseudogene TRBV3-2) with TRBJ1-5; no firm D call. CDR1 is LGHDT and CDR2 is YNNKEL in the germline V gene (reference sequence). The CDR3 length is 15 residues. The ends were cut back, 0 bases at V and 9 bases at J, with 15 bases in the middle. DNA for the CDR3: TGTGCCAGCAGCCAAGATCCGGAGAGCCGCGGGCCCCAGCATTTT. Translating it yields CASSQDPESRGPQHF.

The rearrangement joins TRBV4-1 to TRBJ1-5, with D hard to call. The CDR3 has 16 amino acids. Trimming took 1 base from V and 0 from J, leaving 10 bases between them. Per the germline V gene, CDR1 is MGHRA and CDR2 is YSYEKL. The CDR3 DNA follows: TGCGCCAGCAGCCAAGTCGCAGGTTTTAGCAATCAGCCCCAGCATTTT. Protein: CASSQVAGFSNQPQHF.

The J gene is TRBJ2-7, the V gene TRBV11-2; 12 bases are a match to TRBD2. This CDR3 has 16 amino acids. J was trimmed by 1 base and V by 0 bases; bases with no gene match: 1. Germline loops: CDR1 SGHAT, CDR2 FQNNGV. The CDR3 DNA is TGTGCCAGCAGCTTAGAAACTAGCGGGGGGTCCTACGAGCAGTACTTC. Translated, it gives CASSLETSGGSYEQYF.

This clone has a handful of counts. This chain connects TRBV6-5 to TRBJ1-1; D not certain. The V gene's germline CDR1 is MNHEY and CDR2 SVGAGI. The CDR3 contains 12 residues. Trimming took off 6 bases at V and 0 bases at J, with 5 bases between the two ends. The CDR3 DNA reads TGTGCCAGCAGGCGGATGAACACTGAAGCTTTCTTT. Its protein product is CASRRMNTEAFF.

The V and J genes are TRBV4-1 and TRBJ2-7, with 9 bases lining up with TRBD1. CDR3 size: 14 residues. The trim removed 0 bases at V and 4 bases at J, leaving 1 base unmatched. CDR1 and CDR2 (germline): MGHRA, YSYEKL. Here the CDR3 reads CASSQETGGYEQYF. The CDR3 bases are TGCGCCAGCAGCCAAGAGACAGGGGGGTACGAGCAGTACTTC.

This clone was observed once. J is TRBJ2-1 and V is TRBV24-1; D is ambiguous. This CDR3 has 13 residues. V was trimmed by 5 bases and J by 7 bases, leaving 11 bases between them. Germline V gives CDR1 KGHDR, CDR2 SFDVKD. CDR3 nucleotides: TGTGCCACCAGTGGCGGCCTTCGGAATGAGCAGTTCTTC. The encoded protein is CATSGGLRNEQFF.

V gene TRBV28 combines with J gene TRBJ2-7; unclear D gene. Germline V gene sequence: CDR1 MDHEN, CDR2 SYDVKM. The CDR3 has 14 residues. Deletions cut 4 bases from V and 5 bases from J, with 15 bases between. The CDR3 coding sequence is TGTGCCAGCAGTTACGGCCAGGCCCCCAACGAGCAGTACTTC. The encoded protein is CASSYGQAPNEQYF.

The rearrangement uses TRBV7-2 and TRBJ2-3; TRBD2 aligns across 10 bases. The CDR3 is made up of 17 amino acids. CDR1 is SGHTA, CDR2 FQGNSA, per germline. Trimming removed 5 bases from V and 2 bases from J; junction bases left unmatched: 10. CDR3 in amino acids: CASSPRVAGGPTDTQYF. For the CDR3, the DNA is TGTGCCAGCAGCCCTCGGGTAGCGGGGGGCCCCACAGATACGCAGTATTTT.

The genes are TRBV19 and TRBJ2-7, with 10 nucleotides matching TRBD1. The CDR3 covers 13 residues. V dropped 6 bases and J dropped 3; count of bases not matched to a gene: 2. CDR1 and CDR2 (germline): LNHDA, SQIVND (reference sequence). As DNA, the CDR3 is TGTGCCAGTAGCGGGACAGGGGACTACGAGCAGTACTTC. Its translation: CASSGTGDYEQYF.

The chain is built from TRBV7-2 and TRBJ2-3; 8 nucleotides align to TRBD2. CDR3 size: 14 residues. Germline lookup yields CDR1 SGHTA and CDR2 FQGNSA. The V gene end was trimmed by 3 bases and the J gene end by 4 bases; junction bases not matched to a gene: 3. The CDR3 nucleotides are TGTGCCAGCAGCTTTGCGGGGGGAGCAGATACGCAGTATTTT. Translation gives CASSFAGGADTQYF.

This clone was counted once. The chain employs TRBV6-5 and TRBJ1-2; D perhaps matches TRBD1 (6 bases). This CDR3 comprises 13 residues. Trimming left V 6 bases short and J 3 bases short, with 11 bases between. CDR1 is MNHEY, CDR2 SVGAGI, per germline. CDR3 nucleotides: TGTGCCAGCAGACCACAGGGTGACTATGGCTACACCTTC. Its protein product is CASRPQGDYGYTF.

This chain joins TRBV6-4 and TRBJ2-2, with D possibly matching TRBD1 (5 bases). With 6 bases removed from V and 1 base from J, the gap between germline ends came to 9 bases. The CDR3 runs to 14 residues. Germline V gene lookup returns CDR1 MRHNA and CDR2 SNTAGT. This CDR3 reads CASRWQGNTGELFF. CDR3 DNA: TGTGCCAGCAGATGGCAGGGGAACACCGGGGAGCTGTTTTTT.

The J gene is TRBJ1-4, the V gene TRBV11-3; D remains unclear. V was shortened by 2 bases and J by 0 bases, with 4 bases between the two germline ends. Germline V gene sequence: CDR1 SGHNT, CDR2 YENEEA. This CDR3 has 14 residues. The CDR3 region is CASSLSATNEKLFF. CDR3 DNA: TGTGCCAGCAGCTTATCCGCAACTAATGAAAAACTGTTTTTT.

The J gene is TRBJ1-6, the V gene TRBV3-1 (or the pseudogene TRBV3-2), with 10 bases that match TRBD1. The V gene end was trimmed by 2 bases and the J gene end by 10 bases; junction bases not matched to a gene: 8. The CDR3 runs 16 residues. In germline, CDR1 is LGHDT, CDR2 YNNKEL (reference sequence). The DNA for the CDR3 is TGTGCCAGCAGCCAAAACGTCCCGGGACAGGGGTCACCCCTCCACTTT. Translation: CASSQNVPGQGSPLHF.

The rearrangement joins TRBV11-2 to TRBJ2-1, with 9 bases that match TRBD2. The V and J ends lost 5 bases and 8 bases, in that order; junction bases with no gene match: 10. Germline CDR1 SGHAT, CDR2 FQNNGV. This CDR3 has 15 residues. The CDR3 is CASSPQRGVRDEQFF. In nucleotides, the CDR3 is TGTGCCAGCAGCCCCCAGCGGGGGGTCAGGGATGAGCAGTTCTTC.

V usage is TRBV9 and J usage is TRBJ2-7; 8 bases line up with TRBD1. J lost 10 bases, V lost 0 bases, and 9 bases had no gene match. The CDR3 loop spans 14 amino acids. Germline V CDR1 and CDR2: SGDLS, YYNGEE. The CDR3 reads CASSVAGQGGFQYF. In DNA form, the CDR3 reads TGTGCCAGCAGCGTAGCCGGACAGGGTGGGTTTCAGTACTTC.

J is TRBJ1-6 and V is TRBV7-3; D gene unclear. Trimming stripped 2 bases from V and 9 bases from J, with 14 bases between. Germline lookup yields CDR1 SGHTA and CDR2 FQGTGA. The CDR3 contains 15 residues. The CDR3 sequence: CASSLGPDTSSPLHF. The CDR3 nucleotides are TGTGCCAGCAGCTTAGGGCCAGACACGAGTTCACCCCTCCACTTT.

The chain is built from TRBV19 and TRBJ1-6, with unresolved D. The germline V gene has CDR1 LNHDA and CDR2 SQIVND (reference sequence). V was cut by 5 bases and J by 9 bases, with 20 bases left in between. The CDR3 spans 16 residues. This CDR3 reads CASSSGRTGSASPLHF. DNA of the CDR3: TGTGCCAGTAGTTCTGGACGGACGGGATCAGCTTCACCCCTCCACTTT.

V gene TRBV6-4 combines with J gene TRBJ2-1, with 8 bases fitting TRBD2. Germline CDR1 and CDR2: MRHNA and SNTAGT. The J segment lost 8 bases and the V segment lost 2 bases, leaving 8 bases of the junction unmatched. This CDR3 comprises 15 residues. CDR3 region: CASSDAPGGLYEQFF. The CDR3 bases are TGTGCCAGCAGTGACGCCCCGGGGGGGCTCTATGAGCAGTTCTTC.

This chain uses TRBV7-9 with TRBJ1-4; TRBD1 agrees at 7 bases. Germline V CDR1 and CDR2: SEHNR, FQNEAQ (reference sequence). The CDR3 is made up of 14 amino acids. V lost 5 bases to trimming and J lost 4 bases; unmatched junction nucleotides: 4. This chain's CDR3 is CASSPTGSNEKLFF. As DNA, the CDR3 is TGTGCCAGCAGCCCGACAGGGAGTAATGAAAAACTGTTTTTT.

The chain employs TRBV6-2 or TRBV6-3 and TRBJ2-3, with 10 bases lining up with TRBD2. Trimming took 0 bases from V and 0 from J; bases not matched to a gene: 3. The germline CDR1 and CDR2 sequences are MNHEY and SVGEGT. This CDR3 is built from 17 residues. CDR3 in amino acids: CASSYSPSGGSTDTQYF. DNA of the CDR3: TGTGCCAGCAGTTACTCACCTAGCGGGGGAAGCACAGATACGCAGTATTTT.

This clone was counted once. The chain carries TRBV5-1 and TRBJ1-4; TRBD1 aligns across 7 bases. CDR3 length: 14 residues. Germline CDR1 and CDR2: SGHRS and YFSETQ. The junction had 1 base not matched to a gene; V was cut back by 4 bases and J by 1 base. The CDR3, as DNA: TGCGCCAGCAGCCAGGGGGGAACTAATGAAAAACTGTTTTTT. Its translation is CASSQGGTNEKLFF.

This clone was detected ten times or more. The chain carries TRBV4-3 and TRBJ2-2, with D possibly matching TRBD2 (6 bases). Trimming removed 4 bases from V and 1 base from J, with 10 bases in between. Germline V lookup: CDR1 LGHNA, CDR2 YSLEER. The CDR3 loop spans 15 amino acids. The CDR3 region is CASSRGEGNTGELFF. CDR3 nucleotide sequence: TGCGCCAGCAGCCGCGGGGAAGGGAACACCGGGGAGCTGTTTTTT.

V usage is TRBV7-9 and J usage is TRBJ1-2; 8 bases align to TRBD1. The CDR3 consists of 16 residues. From germline, CDR1 is SEHNR and CDR2 FQNEAQ (reference sequence). Unmatched junction bases numbered 16, after V lost 5 bases and J lost 8 bases. The CDR3: CASSPGQGSYFGGYTF. CDR3 coding DNA: TGTGCCAGCAGCCCTGGACAGGGAAGCTACTTTGGAGGCTACACCTTC.